The rows below give T cell receptor beta chains drawn from one sample of a study of T-cell reconstitution after alpha-beta-depleted transplantation in children. TCRdb analysed the PCR reads with MiXCR anew, one entry per CDR3 protein. This table holds approximately 170,000 distinct CDR3 sequences, more than 9.5% found once. The input for sequencing was PBMCs, taken before TCRalphabeta/CD19-depleted stem cell transplant. The receptors derive from a boy between 2 and 10 years old with acute myeloid leukemia, due to receive a stem cell transplant. The CDR3 runs from the conserved cysteine through the conserved F or W. D genes are given only for firm matches. Not every row has a clone size; where given, it reads once, few, many or a size class.

j_call d_call clone_size v_call cdr3_nt cdr3_aa
TRBJ2-1 NA many TRBV6-2/TRBV6-3 TGTGCCAGCAGTTACTCGCCACAGGTGGGGAAGGAGGCCTGGGACCACAATGAGCAGTTCTTC CASSYSPQVGKEAWDHNEQFF
TRBJ2-1 NA many TRBV7-2 TGTGCCAGCAGCTTCCCGTCGGGGGGCGGTTACAATGAGCAGTTCTTC CASSFPSGGGYNEQFF
TRBJ2-3 NA many TRBV3-1 TGTGCCAGCAGCCAACAGTTGAGCACAGATACGCAGTATTTT CASSQQLSTDTQYF
TRBJ2-1 NA many TRBV18 TGTGCCAGCTCACCAATAGTTCGGGAACAGGGCAAGTTCTTC CASSPIVREQGKFF
TRBJ1-5 TRBD1 many TRBV6-1 TGTGCCAGCAGAGACAGGGGGCTCAGGCAGCCCCAGCATTTT CASRDRGLRQPQHF
TRBJ2-7 NA NA TRBV6-1 TGTGCCAGCAGACCAATGAGCGGCTCCTACGAGCAGTACTTC CASRPMSGSYEQYF
TRBJ2-5 TRBD1 many TRBV20-1 TGCAGTGCTGGGACAGGCCAAGAGACCCAGTACTTC CSAGTGQETQYF
TRBJ1-4 TRBD1 NA TRBV7-6 TGTGCCAGCAGCTTAAAAGACAGGGGGCGAGGAACTAATGAAAAACTGTTTTTT CASSLKDRGRGTNEKLFF
TRBJ2-1 NA many TRBV5-1 TGCGCCAGCAGGCAACAGTACACCTACAATGAGCAGTTCTTC CASRQQYTYNEQFF
TRBJ2-1 NA NA TRBV11-2 TGTGCCAGCAGCCCAGTTAGTGGGGGAAGCAATGAGCAGTTCTTC CASSPVSGGSNEQFF
TRBJ1-5 NA many TRBV5-1 TGCGCCAGCAGCTTGGGAGGTTCGGGAACAAGTCAGCCCCAGCATTTT CASSLGGSGTSQPQHF
TRBJ2-7 NA many TRBV7-2 TGTGCCAGCAGCAAACCGGGGGTTCGGGGGCAGTACTTC CASSKPGVRGQYF
TRBJ1-3 TRBD1 many TRBV5-1 TGCGCCAGCAGCTTGACAGGGGGCGTTGGAAACACCATATATTTT CASSLTGGVGNTIYF
TRBJ2-3 NA many TRBV12-3/TRBV12-4 TGTGCCAGCAGTTTAAGCATCGGCACAGATACGCAGTATTTT CASSLSIGTDTQYF
TRBJ2-2 NA many TRBV27 TGTGCCAGCAGTTGGGGGGCGGACGGGGAGCTGTTTTTT CASSWGADGELFF
TRBJ1-2 NA NA TRBV10-1 TGCGCCAGCAGTCCTGGACGAACTTATGGCTACACCTTC CASSPGRTYGYTF
TRBJ2-3 NA many TRBV12-3/TRBV12-4 TGTGCCAGCAGTTTTGCTTCAGATACGCAGTATTTT CASSFASDTQYF
TRBJ1-5 TRBD1 many TRBV11-2 TGTGCCAGCAGCTTAGCAGGGGGGCTCCAGCCCCAGCATTTT CASSLAGGLQPQHF
TRBJ2-7 NA many TRBV28 TGTGCCAGCAGGCCTCCTCTTGGCTTCTCCTACGAGCAGTACTTC CASRPPLGFSYEQYF
TRBJ2-3 NA many TRBV2 TGTGCCAGCAGTGATCTGGGGCTAGTCGGACCCACAGATACGCAGTATTTT CASSDLGLVGPTDTQYF
TRBJ2-3 TRBD1 many TRBV12-3/TRBV12-4 TGTGCCAGCAGTTTAAAGCAGGGGGCGCAGTATTTT CASSLKQGAQYF
TRBJ2-2 NA many TRBV12-3/TRBV12-4 TGTGCCAGCAGCCTAAGAGGGGGTGGGACCGGGGAGCTGTTTTTT CASSLRGGGTGELFF
TRBJ1-6 NA many TRBV15 TGTGCCACCAGCAGCTACCAGACAGACAGTAATTCACCCCTCCACTTT CATSSYQTDSNSPLHF
TRBJ2-3 NA many TRBV24-1 TGTGCCACCAGTGATTTAAGGTCTTCAGGCACAGATACGCAGTATTTT CATSDLRSSGTDTQYF
TRBJ1-1 NA many TRBV5-6 TGTGCCAGCAACCGAGTAGGGGTGAACACTGAAGCTTTCTTT CASNRVGVNTEAFF